One and the same sample provided the 8 T cell receptor beta chains below, sequenced in a study of cytomegalovirus exposure and HLA in healthy donors. 13 Jbeta primers and 60 Vbeta primers were used for the PCR. Sequencing used immunoSEQ multiplex PCR; TCRdb keeps in-frame clones, though not all of them. Among 180,000 or so clones listed, approximately 9.5% were seen once. Input material: PBMCs. These receptor sequences come from a woman aged 30 to 39 in good health and CMV-seropositive.

This clone has only a few counts. This chain connects TRBV28 to TRBJ2-7; 12 nucleotides agree with TRBD2. V was pared by 2 bases and J by 5 bases, with 4 bases of the junction left unmatched. The germline gives CDR1 MDHEN, CDR2 SYDVKM. This CDR3 contains 15 residues. As DNA, the CDR3 is TGTGCCAGCAGTTTAAGGGCTAGCGGGGGGGACGAGCAGTACTTC. Translation: CASSLRASGGDEQYF.

The chain has TRBV9 and TRBJ2-1; TRBD1 matches at 11 bases. This CDR3 has 16 residues. Germline loops: CDR1 SGDLS, CDR2 YYNGEE. Trimming at V came to 0 bases and at J to 6 bases, leaving 5 bases not matched to a gene. The CDR3 spells CASSVGWGQGVNEQFF. The CDR3 DNA sequence: TGTGCCAGCAGCGTAGGCTGGGGACAGGGGGTCAATGAGCAGTTCTTC. Full variable domain (remainder filled in from reference TRBV9 and TRBJ2-1): DSGVTQTPKHLITATGQRVTLRCSPRSGDLSVYWYQQSLDQGLQFLIQYYNGEERAKGNILERFSAQQFPDLHSELNLSSLELGDSALYFCASSVGWGQGVNEQFFGPGTRLTVL.

V gene TRBV5-6 combines with J gene TRBJ1-5; D is possibly TRBD1 (5 bases). V lost 4 bases and J lost 7, with 18 bases in between. CDR1 is SGHDT and CDR2 is YYEEEE in the germline V gene. This CDR3 has 15 amino acids. The CDR3 DNA is TGTGCCAGCAGCCTATTGGGCAGGGAGGACCAGCCCCAGCATTTT. Encoded protein: CASSLLGREDQPQHF.

This clone was counted a few times. The chain recombines TRBV5-1 with TRBJ1-1; D remains ambiguous. Germline assignment: CDR1 SGHRS and CDR2 YFSETQ. The CDR3 is 16 amino acids. Trimming cost V 2 bases and J 0 bases, with 14 bases left between them. CDR3 residues: CASSFDGRHMNTEAFF. CDR3 sequence (DNA): TGCGCCAGCAGCTTTGACGGCAGGCATATGAACACTGAAGCTTTCTTT.

V gene TRBV5-1 combines with J gene TRBJ2-1; a weak D match, TRBD2 (6 bases). Germline CDR1 and CDR2: SGHRS and YFSETQ. There are 16 residues in the CDR3. Trimming took 2 bases from V and 6 from J, leaving 18 bases between them. The CDR3 protein is CASSLAIGGSGNEQFF. CDR3 nucleotide sequence: TGCGCCAGCAGCTTAGCTATTGGGGGGTCGGGCAATGAGCAGTTCTTC.

This clone was seen a handful of times. V usage is TRBV7-9 and J usage is TRBJ2-1, with TRBD2 as a possible D gene (6 bases). Trimming removed 0 bases at V and 9 bases at J, with 15 bases between. In germline, CDR1 is SEHNR, CDR2 FQNEAQ (reference sequence). The CDR3 length is 15 residues. The CDR3 sequence: CASSLAAGSQGEQFF. The CDR3 bases are TGTGCCAGCAGCTTAGCCGCGGGGTCCCAAGGTGAGCAGTTCTTC.

The chain employs TRBV30 and TRBJ1-2, with 8 bases lining up with TRBD1. CDR3 length: 12 amino acids. The V and J ends lost 8 bases and 4 bases, in that order; junction bases with no gene match: 6. CDR1 is GTSNPN and CDR2 is SVGIG in the germline V gene (reference sequence). CDR3 nucleotide sequence: TGTGCCCACGGGGACAGGCCCTATGGCTACACCTTC. Its translation: CAHGDRPYGYTF.

The genes are TRBV25-1 and TRBJ1-2; D unclear. V shed 10 bases and J shed 5 bases, with 8 bases lying between them. There are 10 residues in the CDR3. From germline, CDR1 is MGHDK and CDR2 SYGVNS. CDR3 region: CAKLEYGYTF. In nucleotides, the CDR3 is TGTGCCAAATTAGAATATGGCTACACCTTC.